The 5 T cell receptor beta chains below come from one sample, sequenced in a study of technical replicates of blood from a few donors (dated by TCRdb to 2015 to 2018). Library creation used the immunoSEQ multiplex PCR assay. The immuneACCESS repertoire file appears here via TCRdb, limited to in-frame rearrangements. These files lack a portion of the clones; in checked studies, under half of the deficit traces to unresolved V genes, and the cause of the others is not known. In this sample the table shows 15,000 to 20,000 clones, around 86% of which occur a single time. The ten largest clonotypes hold roughly 12% of the sample. Sequencing was done on a sample of PBMCs. The receptors come from a human donor in good health.

This chain joins TRBV27 and TRBJ2-2; TRBD2 matches at 7 bases. Germline CDR1 is MNHEY and CDR2 is SMNVEV (reference sequence). Trimming removed 0 bases from V and 0 bases from J; junction bases left unmatched: 4. The length of the CDR3 is 17 residues. The DNA of the CDR3 is TGTGCCAGCAGTTTATCCGCTAGCGGAGCGAACACCGGGGAGCTGTTTTTT. Its translation is CASSLSASGANTGELFF.

This rearrangement joins TRBV7-7 to TRBJ2-7; 7 bases map to TRBD1. The V and J ends lost 5 bases and 3 bases, in that order; junction bases with no gene match: 7. The CDR3 has 14 residues. Germline V gene sequence: CDR1 SSHAT, CDR2 FNYEAQ (reference sequence). Written as DNA, the CDR3 is TGTGCCAGCAGCCCCCAGTCAGGGGGCTACGAGCAGTACTTC. Amino acid sequence: CASSPQSGGYEQYF.

CDR3 protein: CASRPGQGSSEQYF. CDR3 DNA sequence: TGTGCCAGCAGACCGGGACAGGGAAGTAGCGAGCAGTACTTC. The rearrangement uses TRBV28 and TRBJ2-7; 9 nucleotides line up with TRBD1. This CDR3 is 14 amino acids long. The V gene's germline CDR1 is MDHEN and CDR2 SYDVKM. J was trimmed by 6 bases and V by 6 bases; bases with no gene match: 9.

This chain connects TRBV28 to TRBJ1-4; 9 bases line up with TRBD1. Germline loops: CDR1 MDHEN, CDR2 SYDVKM. J was trimmed by 5 bases and V by 7 bases; bases with no gene match: 11. The CDR3 has 16 amino acids. The CDR3 coding sequence is TGTGCCAGCACTCCGACTAAGACAGGGGGGAATGAAAAACTGTTTTTT. The encoded protein is CASTPTKTGGNEKLFF.

This clone appeared a few times. The CDR3 loop reads CASSPGTGGTLDGYTF. The CDR3 DNA follows: TGTGCCAGCTCACCGGGAACAGGGGGAACTTTGGATGGCTACACCTTC. The chain couples TRBV18 to TRBJ1-2, with TRBD1 matching over 8 bases. The CDR3 covers 16 residues. In germline, CDR1 is KGHSH, CDR2 LQKENI. The ends lost 3 bases at V and 6 bases at J; junction bases unmatched: 12.